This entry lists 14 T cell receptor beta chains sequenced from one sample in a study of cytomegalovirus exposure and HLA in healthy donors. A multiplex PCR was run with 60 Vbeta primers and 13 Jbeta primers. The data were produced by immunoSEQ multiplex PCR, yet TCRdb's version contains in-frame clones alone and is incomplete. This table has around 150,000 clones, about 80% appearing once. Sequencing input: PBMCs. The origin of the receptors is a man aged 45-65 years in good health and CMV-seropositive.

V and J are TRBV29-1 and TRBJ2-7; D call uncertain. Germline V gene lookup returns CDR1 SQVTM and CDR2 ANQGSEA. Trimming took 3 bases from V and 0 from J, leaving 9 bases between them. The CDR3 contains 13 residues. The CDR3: CSVDAAGSYEQYF. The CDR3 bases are TGCAGCGTTGACGCCGCAGGCTCCTACGAGCAGTACTTC.

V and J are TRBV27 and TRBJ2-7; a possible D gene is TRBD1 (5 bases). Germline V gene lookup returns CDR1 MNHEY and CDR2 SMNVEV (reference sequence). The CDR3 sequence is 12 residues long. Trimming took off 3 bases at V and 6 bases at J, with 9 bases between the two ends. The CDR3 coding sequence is TGTGCCAGCAGTTTTGGGGCCGGCGAGCAGTACTTC. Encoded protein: CASSFGAGEQYF.

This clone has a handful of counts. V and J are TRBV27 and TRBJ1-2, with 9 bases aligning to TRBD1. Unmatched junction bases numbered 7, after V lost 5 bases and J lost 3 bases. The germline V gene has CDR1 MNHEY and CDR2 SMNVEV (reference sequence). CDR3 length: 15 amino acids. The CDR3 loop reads CASSITGGRDYGYTF. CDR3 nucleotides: TGTGCCAGCAGTATAACAGGGGGCAGGGACTATGGCTACACCTTC.

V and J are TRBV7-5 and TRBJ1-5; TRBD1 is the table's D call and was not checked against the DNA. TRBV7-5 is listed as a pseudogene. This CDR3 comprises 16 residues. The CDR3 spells CARSIGTGQFNQPQHF. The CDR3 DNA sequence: TGTGCCAGAAGCATAGGAACGGGACAGTTCAATCAGCCCCAGCATTTT.

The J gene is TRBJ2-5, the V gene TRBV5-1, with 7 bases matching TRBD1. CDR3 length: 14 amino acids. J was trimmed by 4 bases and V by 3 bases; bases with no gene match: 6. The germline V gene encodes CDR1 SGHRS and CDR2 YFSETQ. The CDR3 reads CASSSDRRVETQYF. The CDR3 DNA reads TGCGCCAGCAGCTCGGACAGGCGGGTAGAGACCCAGTACTTC. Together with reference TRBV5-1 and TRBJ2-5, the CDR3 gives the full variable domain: KAGVTQTPRYLIKTRGQQVTLSCSPISGHRSVSWYQQTPGQGLQFLFEYFSETQRNKGNFPGRFSGRQFSNSRSEMNVSTLELGDSALYLCASSSDRRVETQYFGPGTRLLVL.

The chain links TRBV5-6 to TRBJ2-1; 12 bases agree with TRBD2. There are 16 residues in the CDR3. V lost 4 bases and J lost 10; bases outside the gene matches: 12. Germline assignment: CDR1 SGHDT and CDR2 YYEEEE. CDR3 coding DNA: TGTGCCAGCAGCCCCCGGCACGGACTAGCGGGGCCGGAGCAGTTCTTC. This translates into CASSPRHGLAGPEQFF.

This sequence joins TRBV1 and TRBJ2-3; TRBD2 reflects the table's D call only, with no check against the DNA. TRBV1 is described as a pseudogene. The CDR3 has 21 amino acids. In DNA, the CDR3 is TGCACCAGCAGCCAAGATAGGTCGAACCGGGGCGGACTAGCAGGGCCAGATACGCAGTATTTT. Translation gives CTSSQDRSNRGGLAGPDTQYF.

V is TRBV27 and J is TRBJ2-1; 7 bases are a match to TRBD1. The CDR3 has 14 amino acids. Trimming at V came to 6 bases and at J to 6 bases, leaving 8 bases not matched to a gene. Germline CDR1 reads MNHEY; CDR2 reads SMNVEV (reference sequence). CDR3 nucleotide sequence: TGTGCCAGCAGATTGACAGGGTATGGCAATGAGCAGTTCTTC. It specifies CASRLTGYGNEQFF.

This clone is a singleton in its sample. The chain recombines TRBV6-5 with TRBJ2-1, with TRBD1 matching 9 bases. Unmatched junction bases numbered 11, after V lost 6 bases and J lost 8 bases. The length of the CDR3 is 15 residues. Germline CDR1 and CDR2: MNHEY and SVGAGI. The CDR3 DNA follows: TGTGCCAGCAGCCGACAGGGGGTTTTAGTATATGAGCAGTTCTTC. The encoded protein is CASSRQGVLVYEQFF.

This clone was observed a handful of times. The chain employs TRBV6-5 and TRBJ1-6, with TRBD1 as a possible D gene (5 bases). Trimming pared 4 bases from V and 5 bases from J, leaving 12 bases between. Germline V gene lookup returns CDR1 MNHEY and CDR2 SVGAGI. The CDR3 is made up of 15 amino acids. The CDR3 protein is CASSWGTPHNSPLHF. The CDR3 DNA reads TGTGCCAGCAGTTGGGGGACTCCCCATAATTCACCCCTCCACTTT.

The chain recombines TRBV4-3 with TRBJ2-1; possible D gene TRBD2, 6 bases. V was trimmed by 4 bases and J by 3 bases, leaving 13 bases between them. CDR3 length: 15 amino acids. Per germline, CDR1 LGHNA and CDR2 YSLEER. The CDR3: CASSPGAGNYNEQFF. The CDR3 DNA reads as TGCGCCAGCAGCCCCGGGGCGGGGAACTACAATGAGCAGTTCTTC.

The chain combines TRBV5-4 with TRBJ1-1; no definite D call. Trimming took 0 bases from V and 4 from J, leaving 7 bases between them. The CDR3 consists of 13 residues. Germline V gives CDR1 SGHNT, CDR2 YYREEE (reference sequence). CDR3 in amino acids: CASSLVLSTEAFF. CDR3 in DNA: TGTGCCAGCAGCTTGGTTCTGAGCACTGAAGCTTTCTTT.

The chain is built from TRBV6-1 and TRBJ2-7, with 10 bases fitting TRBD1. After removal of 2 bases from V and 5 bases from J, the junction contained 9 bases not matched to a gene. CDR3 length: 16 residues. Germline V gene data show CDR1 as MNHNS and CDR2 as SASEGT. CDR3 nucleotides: TGTGCCAGCAGTGAACTGACCGGGACAGGGGTCGACGAGCAGTACTTC. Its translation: CASSELTGTGVDEQYF.

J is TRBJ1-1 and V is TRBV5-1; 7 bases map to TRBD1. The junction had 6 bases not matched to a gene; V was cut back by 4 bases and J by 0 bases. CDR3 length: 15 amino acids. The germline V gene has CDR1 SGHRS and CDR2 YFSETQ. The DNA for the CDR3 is TGCGCCAGCAGCCGCCAGACAGGGATGAACACTGAAGCTTTCTTT. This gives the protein CASSRQTGMNTEAFF.